This TCR beta chain derives from a study of TIL therapy for anti-PD-1-resistant metastatic lung cancer. Study overall: By whole-exome sequencing, median non-synonymous tumor mutation burden was roughly 1.4 mutations per megabase.

About this clone itself: Its antigen remains unidentified.

Described time point: pre-treatment sample, taken before nivolumab and TIL therapy. The immunoSEQ assay was v3. Profiling relied on immunoSEQ multiplex PCR, and the TCRdb table lists in-frame clones only, not all of them. Among tens of thousands of clones listed, around 85% were seen once. Study results and caveats: This highly selected cohort may not generalize to typical lung cancer patients.

The V end was cut by 7 bases, the J end by 7 bases, with 13 bases between. The CDR3 is 12 residues long. The germline V gene encodes CDR1 SEHNR and CDR2 FQNEAQ (reference sequence). This sequence originates from a person aged 30 to 80 with non-small cell lung cancer. The V gene is TRBV7-9, the J gene TRBJ1-1; D unresolved. The material was blood, obtained at baseline. The CDR3 DNA reads TGTGCCAGCACCCCACGCGGTTTTGAAGCTTTCTTT. It encodes CASTPRGFEAFF. The full variable domain, in which reference TRBV7-9 and TRBJ1-1 provide the parts outside the CDR3, is DTGVSQNPRHKITKRGQNVTFRCDPISEHNRLYWYRQTLGQGPEFLTYFQNEAQLEKSRLLSDRFSAERPKGSFSTLEIQRTEQGDSAMYLCASTPRGFEAFFGQGTRLTVV.